The 28 T cell receptor beta chains in this list originate from one sample, sequenced in a study of T cells after yellow fever vaccination. In TCRdb, the 5' RACE reads were re-called with MiXCR into one record per CDR3 protein. The table shows roughly 330,000 distinct CDR3 sequences, with around 6.8% occurring only once. The source material was PBMCs, sampled more than 40 days after the first yellow fever vaccination. Source of these receptors: a man aged 18 to 35 who received the YFV17D yellow fever vaccine.

This clonotype has at least ten counts. The chain recombines TRBV6-2 or TRBV6-3 with TRBJ2-7; no firm D call. The CDR3 has 14 residues. Trimming removed 0 bases from V and 1 base from J, with 7 bases in between. The germline V gene has CDR1 MNHEY and CDR2 SVGEGT. The CDR3 is CASSYSRVSYEQYF. The CDR3 DNA reads TGTGCCAGCAGTTACTCGAGAGTGTCCTACGAGCAGTACTTC.

The J gene is TRBJ2-7, the V gene TRBV2, with 8 bases aligning to TRBD1. The CDR3 length is 14 residues. The junction had 2 bases not matched to a gene; V was cut back by 3 bases and J by 1 base. Germline V gene lookup returns CDR1 SNHLY and CDR2 FYNNEI. The CDR3 here is CASSERDRSYEQYF. CDR3 nucleotide sequence: TGTGCCAGCAGTGAGAGGGACAGGTCCTACGAGCAGTACTTC. Variable domain in full (rest from reference TRBV2 and TRBJ2-7): EPEVTQTPSHQVTQMGQEVILRCVPISNHLYFYWYRQILGQKVEFLVSFYNNEISEKSEIFDDQFSVERPDGSNFTLKIRSTKLEDSAMYFCASSERDRSYEQYFGPGTRLTVT.

This rearrangement joins TRBV2 to TRBJ2-3; 8 nucleotides line up with TRBD2. The CDR3 contains 15 residues. Germline CDR1 is SNHLY and CDR2 is FYNNEI. V gave up 6 bases and J gave up 6 bases; unmatched junction bases: 11. CDR3 sequence reads: CASSDRLAGGDTQYF. The CDR3 region has the DNA TGTGCCAGCAGCGACCGCCTCGCGGGGGGCGATACGCAGTATTTT.

The chain joins TRBV6-5 to TRBJ2-3; D is perhaps TRBD2 (6 bases). Germline loops: CDR1 MNHEY, CDR2 SVGAGI. This CDR3 comprises 15 residues. The V gene lost 2 bases and the J gene lost 4 bases, with 13 bases spanning the gap. The CDR3 sequence: CASSYGGSGADTQYF. The DNA for the CDR3 is TGTGCCAGCAGTTACGGGGGGTCGGGGGCAGATACGCAGTATTTT.

This clonotype was seen ten or more times. The chain recombines TRBV6-5 with TRBJ2-1; TRBD2 agrees at 7 bases. From germline, CDR1 is MNHEY and CDR2 SVGAGI. The J segment lost 6 bases and the V segment lost 2 bases, leaving 1 base of the junction unmatched. The CDR3 has 13 residues. CDR3 nucleotides: TGTGCCAGCAGTTACCCGGGGGGCAATGAGCAGTTCTTC. Its translation is CASSYPGGNEQFF.

This clonotype was recorded at least ten times. The V call is TRBV20-1, the J call TRBJ2-2; TRBD2 agrees at 12 bases. The V gene end was trimmed by 6 bases and the J gene end by 3 bases; junction bases not matched to a gene: 8. The germline gives CDR1 DFQATT, CDR2 SNEGSKA (reference sequence). CDR3 length equals 16 residues. CDR3 sequence reads: CSAAGTSGFYTGELFF. The CDR3 bases are TGCAGTGCCGCTGGGACTAGCGGGTTTTACACCGGGGAGCTGTTTTTT.

There are many counts of this clonotype. The chain joins TRBV7-2 to TRBJ1-1; D is possibly TRBD1 (6 bases). V lost 5 bases, J lost 3 bases, and 19 bases lay in between. Germline V gene sequence: CDR1 SGHTA, CDR2 FQGNSA. The CDR3 spans 16 residues. The CDR3: CASSAQGGVPYTEAFF. For the CDR3, the DNA is TGTGCCAGCAGCGCGCAAGGGGGGGTTCCCTACACTGAAGCTTTCTTT.

The chain links TRBV6-6 to TRBJ2-1; 8 bases line up with TRBD2. V lost 5 bases and J lost 3; bases outside the gene matches: 0. The germline V gene encodes CDR1 MNHNY and CDR2 SVGAGI (reference sequence). The CDR3 has 13 residues. The CDR3 nucleotides are TGTGCCAGCAGTACTAGCGGCTACAATGAGCAGTTCTTC. It encodes CASSTSGYNEQFF.

This clonotype has only one observation. This rearrangement joins TRBV20-1 to TRBJ2-3; 7 bases are a match to TRBD1. The CDR3 contains 15 residues. Losses at the gene ends were 6 bases for V and 2 bases for J; bases not matched to a gene: 11. Germline V lookup: CDR1 DFQATT, CDR2 SNEGSKA (reference sequence). In nucleotides, the CDR3 is TGCAGTGCGTGGGACCGACAGGGACCCACAGATACGCAGTATTTT. As protein: CSAWDRQGPTDTQYF.

This clonotype appeared a few times. V gene TRBV15 combines with J gene TRBJ2-3, with 8 bases aligning to TRBD2. Trimming took 0 bases from V and 3 from J; bases not matched to a gene: 17. The CDR3 contains 20 residues. From germline, CDR1 is LNHNV and CDR2 YYDKDF (reference sequence). The CDR3 nucleotides are TGTGCCACCAGCAGAGATTTAGCCCTCGATAGGCTAGCGGGTACAGATACGCAGTATTTT. Translated, it gives CATSRDLALDRLAGTDTQYF. Full variable domain (remainder filled in from reference TRBV15 and TRBJ2-3): DAMVIQNPRYQVTQFGKPVTLSCSQTLNHNVMYWYQQKSSQAPKLLFHYYDKDFNNEADTPDNFQSRRPNTSFCFLDIRSPGLGDTAMYLCATSRDLALDRLAGTDTQYFGPGTRLTVL.

This clonotype was counted a few times. The chain couples TRBV19 to TRBJ2-2, with D maybe TRBD2 (6 bases). This CDR3 is 15 amino acids long. Trimming removed 3 bases at V and 1 base at J, with 9 bases between. CDR1 and CDR2 from the germline V gene are LNHDA and SQIVND (reference sequence). CDR3 DNA: TGTGCCAGTAGTATCGGGCGGGGGAACACCGGGGAGCTGTTTTTT. Translated, it gives CASSIGRGNTGELFF. The variable domain in full, with the rest retrieved from reference TRBV19 and TRBJ2-2, is DGGITQSPKYLFRKEGQNVTLSCEQNLNHDAMYWYRQDPGQGLRLIYYSQIVNDFQKGDIAEGYSVSREKKESFPLTVTSAQKNPTAFYLCASSIGRGNTGELFFGEGSRLTVL.

This clonotype was seen more than once but under ten times. This chain links TRBV7-2 with TRBJ2-7; D remains unclear. Per the germline V gene, CDR1 is SGHTA and CDR2 is FQGNSA. CDR3 length equals 13 residues. V gave up 3 bases and J gave up 3 bases, with 9 bases separating them. Here the CDR3 reads CASSFSPRYEQYF. DNA for the CDR3: TGTGCCAGCAGCTTTTCACCCCGCTACGAGCAGTACTTC.

This clonotype was seen a few times. The chain links TRBV21-1 to TRBJ2-7. TRBV21-1 is described as a pseudogene. The CDR3 is 14 residues long. CDR3 bases: TGTGCCAGCAGCAAAGGGAGGATCCCCTACGAGCAGTACTTC. Translating it yields CASSKGRIPYEQYF.

This clonotype was counted ten times or more. The gene calls are TRBV7-3 and TRBJ2-3; tentatively, D is TRBD1 (6 bases). Trimming shortened V by 4 bases and J by 6 bases, and 14 bases separated the two germline ends. The germline gives CDR1 SGHTA, CDR2 FQGTGA. CDR3 length: 14 amino acids. The CDR3 region has the DNA TGTGCCAGCAGCTGGTCAGGGGCTGGGGATACGCAGTATTTT. It translates to CASSWSGAGDTQYF.

The rearrangement joins TRBV7-3 to TRBJ1-1; D is perhaps TRBD1 (5 bases). Trimming pared 1 base from V and 0 bases from J, leaving 9 bases between. This CDR3 contains 15 residues. Germline CDR1 is SGHTA and CDR2 is FQGTGA. CDR3 DNA sequence: TGTGCCAGCAGCTTAAGAGGGGCCATGAACACTGAAGCTTTCTTT. This sequence encodes CASSLRGAMNTEAFF.

The chain carries TRBV4-3 and TRBJ1-2, with 7 bases lining up with TRBD1. Germline CDR1 reads LGHNA; CDR2 reads YSLEER. Losses at the gene ends were 0 bases for V and 4 bases for J; bases not matched to a gene: 5. This CDR3 comprises 15 residues. DNA for the CDR3: TGCGCCAGCAGCCAAGATCAGGGGGGAGTCTATGGCTACACCTTC. This encodes CASSQDQGGVYGYTF.

The rearrangement links TRBV27 to TRBJ2-1; the match to TRBD1 covers 7 bases. CDR3 length: 16 amino acids. V lost 1 base and J lost 8; bases outside the gene matches: 11. CDR1 and CDR2 (germline): MNHEY, SMNVEV (reference sequence). The CDR3, as DNA: TGTGCCAGCAGTTTATTAAGCGTGGGTGGACAGGATGAGCAGTTCTTC. Encoded protein: CASSLLSVGGQDEQFF.

This chain connects TRBV4-2 to TRBJ2-6; a possible D gene is TRBD1 (7 bases). V was shortened by 0 bases and J by 0 bases, with 18 bases between the two germline ends. Germline loops: CDR1 LGHNA, CDR2 YNFKEQ. The CDR3 covers 20 residues. This chain's CDR3 is CASSQDIGQGGSSGANVLTF. In nucleotides, the CDR3 is TGTGCCAGCAGCCAAGATATCGGCCAGGGGGGATCCTCTGGGGCCAACGTCCTGACTTTC.

This clonotype showed up just a few times. The chain joins TRBV5-4 to TRBJ2-7; 9 bases agree with TRBD1. J lost 3 bases, V lost 3 bases, and 10 bases had no gene match. The CDR3 sequence is 16 residues long. Germline V gene data show CDR1 as SGHNT and CDR2 as YYREEE (reference sequence). CDR3 coding DNA: TGTGCCAGCAGCTGGGGGCAGACAGGGGGAGACTACGAGCAGTACTTC. Translation gives CASSWGQTGGDYEQYF. The complete variable domain, with remaining parts taken from reference TRBV5-4 and TRBJ2-7, reads ETGVTQSPTHLIKTRGQQVTLRCSSQSGHNTVSWYQQALGQGPQFIFQYYREEENGRGNFPPRFSGLQFPNYSSELNVNALELDDSALYLCASSWGQTGGDYEQYFGPGTRLTVT.

V is TRBV5-1 and J is TRBJ2-1; 7 positions match TRBD1. This CDR3 is built from 16 residues. V dropped 3 bases and J dropped 4; count of bases not matched to a gene: 10. Germline CDR1 is SGHRS and CDR2 is YFSETQ. In DNA, the CDR3 is TGCGCCAGCAGCTACTACGGGACAGCCCTTTACAATGAGCAGTTCTTC. Residues: CASSYYGTALYNEQFF. Using reference TRBV5-1 and TRBJ2-1 for the parts outside the CDR3, the full variable domain is KAGVTQTPRYLIKTRGQQVTLSCSPISGHRSVSWYQQTPGQGLQFLFEYFSETQRNKGNFPGRFSGRQFSNSRSEMNVSTLELGDSALYLCASSYYGTALYNEQFFGPGTRLTVL.

V and J are TRBV14 and TRBJ2-7; D possibly corresponds to TRBD2 (6 bases). The V end was cut by 1 base, the J end by 4 bases, with 14 bases between. Looked up from germline, CDR1 is SGHDN and CDR2 is FVKESK. This CDR3 has 15 residues. Here the CDR3 DNA reads TGTGCCAGCAGCCAAGGTGCCTCGGGAGTATACGAGCAGTACGTC. Its protein is CASSQGASGVYEQYV.

The chain links TRBV29-1 to TRBJ1-1, with D perhaps matching TRBD1 (5 bases). Germline loops: CDR1 SQVTM, CDR2 ANQGSEA. V lost 4 bases and J lost 3, with 9 bases in between. The CDR3 extends over 12 amino acids. The CDR3, as DNA: TGCAGCGTTGCTGAGGGACACACTGAAGCTTTCTTT. Its translation: CSVAEGHTEAFF.

The V and J genes are TRBV4-2 and TRBJ1-6, with D hard to call. Germline lookup yields CDR1 LGHNA and CDR2 YNFKEQ. The CDR3 runs 16 residues. V lost 0 bases and J 7 bases, leaving 13 bases between the germline ends. This chain's CDR3 is CASSQEMPGSNSPLHF. The CDR3 bases are TGTGCCAGCAGCCAAGAGATGCCGGGTTCCAATTCACCCCTCCACTTT.

Only a few counts were recorded for this clonotype. The chain couples TRBV23-1 to TRBJ1-5; D remains unclear. TRBV23-1 is marked as an open reading frame, function uncertain. This CDR3 has 15 residues. V dropped 4 bases and J dropped 2 bases, with 12 bases sitting between them. The CDR3 DNA follows: TGCGCCAGCAGTCCTGGCAAGTACCGCAATCAGCCCCAGCATTTT. Translating it yields CASSPGKYRNQPQHF.

This clonotype was seen many times. The rearrangement joins TRBV19 to TRBJ1-1, with D perhaps matching TRBD1 (5 bases). CDR1 LNHDA and CDR2 SQIVND come from the germline V gene (reference sequence). This CDR3 has 13 residues. The V end lost 3 bases, the J end lost 8 bases, and 13 bases lay between the germline ends. The CDR3 DNA reads as TGTGCCAGTAGTATTAGCTCGGGGACCGAAGCTTTCTTT. Protein product: CASSISSGTEAFF.

Only a few counts were recorded for this clonotype. J is TRBJ2-1 and V is TRBV11-1, with 10 bases lining up with TRBD1. Germline CDR1 is SGHAT and CDR2 is FQDESV (reference sequence). Trimming removed 3 bases from V and 7 bases from J; junction bases left unmatched: 6. This CDR3 has 15 residues. CDR3 loop: CASSFAGTGVNEQFF. CDR3 nucleotide sequence: TGTGCCAGCAGCTTCGCCGGGACAGGGGTTAATGAGCAGTTCTTC.

This clonotype was observed a few times. The V and J genes are TRBV6-5 and TRBJ2-2; 7 positions match TRBD2. There are 14 residues in the CDR3. Trimming took 4 bases from V and 5 from J; bases not matched to a gene: 4. Per germline, CDR1 MNHEY and CDR2 SVGAGI. The CDR3 loop is CASSSRGRTGELFF. The CDR3 DNA reads TGTGCCAGCAGTTCGCGGGGGAGAACCGGGGAGCTGTTTTTT.

This clonotype has more than one count but fewer than ten. The chain has TRBV10-3 and TRBJ2-4; D remains ambiguous. This CDR3 has 15 amino acids. CDR1 and CDR2 (germline): ENHRY, SYGVKD. V was shortened by 8 bases and J by 6 bases, with 20 bases between the two germline ends. The CDR3 spells CAIASSSEASNIQYF. The CDR3 DNA is TGTGCCATCGCTTCATCTTCCGAGGCCTCAAACATTCAGTACTTC.